This TCR beta chain was captured by sequencing in a study of CD8+CD57+ T cells in acquired aplastic anemia. Turning to the study itself: Sorted CD4+ and CD8+ cells gave an average of around 3.1 ug of DNA.

Using genomic DNA as the template, TCR beta VDJ and CDR3 profiling was carried out. Via MiXCR, TCRdb re-called the reads, giving one row per CDR3 protein. Here the sample spans more than 100,000 distinct CDR3 sequences, around 41% being singletons. CDR3 size: 16 residues. The trim removed 3 bases at V and 10 bases at J, leaving 9 bases unmatched. Germline lookup yields CDR1 KGHSH and CDR2 LQKENI. This clonotype showed up many times. The chain recombines TRBV18 with TRBJ1-6; TRBD1 matches 10 bases. The material sequenced was sorted CD4+, CD8+, or CD8+CD57+ T cells (not recorded which) from PBMCs. The TCR comes from a human donor in good health, serving as a control. The CDR3 reads CASSPSSGTGDSPLHF. DNA of the CDR3: TGTGCCAGCTCACCGTCCTCAGGGACAGGGGACTCACCCCTCCACTTT. The whole variable domain, remainder taken from reference TRBV18 and TRBJ1-6, is NAGVMQNPRHLVRRRGQEARLRCSPMKGHSHVYWYRQLPEEGLKFMVYLQKENIIDESGMPKERFSAEFPKEGPSILRIQQVVRGDSAAYFCASSPSSGTGDSPLHFGNGTRLTVT.